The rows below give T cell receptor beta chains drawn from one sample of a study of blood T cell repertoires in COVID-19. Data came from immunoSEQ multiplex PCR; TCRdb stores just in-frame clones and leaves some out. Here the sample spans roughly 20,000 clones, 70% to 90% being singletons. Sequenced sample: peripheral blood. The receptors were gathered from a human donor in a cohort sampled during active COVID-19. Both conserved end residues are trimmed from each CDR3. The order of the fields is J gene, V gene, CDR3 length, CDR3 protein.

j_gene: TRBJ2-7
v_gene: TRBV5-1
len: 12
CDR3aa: ASSGLASSYEQY

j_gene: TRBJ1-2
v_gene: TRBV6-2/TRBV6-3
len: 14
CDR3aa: ASSYRGQGNTYGYT

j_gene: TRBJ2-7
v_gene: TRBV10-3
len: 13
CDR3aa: AISDSGTSSYEQY

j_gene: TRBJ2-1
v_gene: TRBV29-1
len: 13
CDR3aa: SVEKNAGGANEQF

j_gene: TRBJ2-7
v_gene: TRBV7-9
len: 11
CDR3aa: ASTVAGLYEQY

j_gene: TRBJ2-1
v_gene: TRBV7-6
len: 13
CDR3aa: ASSTTGTSANEQF

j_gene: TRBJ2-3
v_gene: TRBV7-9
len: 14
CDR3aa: ASSSSGRGGADTQY

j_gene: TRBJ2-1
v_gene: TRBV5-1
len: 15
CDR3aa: ASSLSRAASGRYEQF

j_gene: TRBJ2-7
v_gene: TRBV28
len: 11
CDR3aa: ATSGGSSYEQY

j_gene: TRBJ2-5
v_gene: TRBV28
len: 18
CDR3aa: ASSLLGLAVLQAGQETQY

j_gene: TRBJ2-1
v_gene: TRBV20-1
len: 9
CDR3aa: SARWRNEQF

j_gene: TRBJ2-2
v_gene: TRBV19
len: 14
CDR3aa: ASSQAMGANTGELF

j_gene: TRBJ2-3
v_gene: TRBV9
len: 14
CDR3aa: ASSGTGFASTDTQY

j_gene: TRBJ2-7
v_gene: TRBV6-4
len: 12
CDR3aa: ASKEREDYNEQY

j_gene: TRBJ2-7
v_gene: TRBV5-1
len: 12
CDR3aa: ASSPGQGAYEQY

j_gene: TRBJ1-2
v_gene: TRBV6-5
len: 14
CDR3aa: ASSSGTGIPPWGYT

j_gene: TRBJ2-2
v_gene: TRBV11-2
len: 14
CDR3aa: ASSLGVRVVTGELF

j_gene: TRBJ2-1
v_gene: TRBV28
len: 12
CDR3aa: ASSPGTRNNEQF

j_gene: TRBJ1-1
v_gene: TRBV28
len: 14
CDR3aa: ASSTYKGQMNTEAF

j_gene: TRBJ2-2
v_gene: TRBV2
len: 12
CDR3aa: ASSALRSTGELF

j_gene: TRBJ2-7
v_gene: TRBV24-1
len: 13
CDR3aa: ATSDSTEFSYEQY

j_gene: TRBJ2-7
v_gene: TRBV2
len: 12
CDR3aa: ASSGGGAAYEQY

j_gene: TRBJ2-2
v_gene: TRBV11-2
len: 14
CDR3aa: ASTPWASGGTGELF

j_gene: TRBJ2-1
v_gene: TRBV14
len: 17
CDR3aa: ASSQNLFRPGLAGHEQF

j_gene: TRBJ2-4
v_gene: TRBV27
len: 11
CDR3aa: ASSPRTSGGQY

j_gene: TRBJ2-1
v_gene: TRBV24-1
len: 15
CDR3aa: ATSGTSGLSSYNEQF

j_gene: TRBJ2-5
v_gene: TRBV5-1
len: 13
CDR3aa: ASSLVSGEGETQY

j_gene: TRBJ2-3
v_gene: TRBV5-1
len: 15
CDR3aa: ATNPGTGWQHADTQY

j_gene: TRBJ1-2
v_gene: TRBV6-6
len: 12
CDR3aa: ASSYSFSNYGYT

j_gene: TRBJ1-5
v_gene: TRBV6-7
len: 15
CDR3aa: ASSSSNIDRRNQPQH

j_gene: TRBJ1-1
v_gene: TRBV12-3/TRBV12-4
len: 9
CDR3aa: ASSQDRGEI

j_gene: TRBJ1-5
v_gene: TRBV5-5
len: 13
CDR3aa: ASRPTGASNQPQH

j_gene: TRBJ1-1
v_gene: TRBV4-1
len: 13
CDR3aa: ASSQSGRLNTEAF

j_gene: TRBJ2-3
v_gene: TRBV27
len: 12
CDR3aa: ASSWGRAADTQY

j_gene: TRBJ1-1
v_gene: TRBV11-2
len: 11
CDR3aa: ASSHTQGLEAF

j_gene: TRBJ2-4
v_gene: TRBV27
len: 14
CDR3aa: ASSSPPGQGGNIQY

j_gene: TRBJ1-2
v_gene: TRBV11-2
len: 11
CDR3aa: ASSVGTGGGYT

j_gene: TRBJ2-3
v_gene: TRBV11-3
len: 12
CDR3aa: ASSMDYSTDTQY

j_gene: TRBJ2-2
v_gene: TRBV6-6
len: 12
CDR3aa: ASSYMRGTGELF

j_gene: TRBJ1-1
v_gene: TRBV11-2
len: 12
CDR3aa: ASSWGHMNTEAF

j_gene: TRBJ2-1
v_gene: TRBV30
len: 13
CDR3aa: AWSLAGWRPGEQF

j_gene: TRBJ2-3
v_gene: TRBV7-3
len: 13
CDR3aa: ASSAQTSGRETQY

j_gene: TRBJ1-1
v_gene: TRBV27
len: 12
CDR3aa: ASSPGGGYNEAF

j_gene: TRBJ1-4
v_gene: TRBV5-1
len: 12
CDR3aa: ASSLVLGDEKLF

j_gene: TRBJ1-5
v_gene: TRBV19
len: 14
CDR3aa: ASSIAPPGFGQPQH